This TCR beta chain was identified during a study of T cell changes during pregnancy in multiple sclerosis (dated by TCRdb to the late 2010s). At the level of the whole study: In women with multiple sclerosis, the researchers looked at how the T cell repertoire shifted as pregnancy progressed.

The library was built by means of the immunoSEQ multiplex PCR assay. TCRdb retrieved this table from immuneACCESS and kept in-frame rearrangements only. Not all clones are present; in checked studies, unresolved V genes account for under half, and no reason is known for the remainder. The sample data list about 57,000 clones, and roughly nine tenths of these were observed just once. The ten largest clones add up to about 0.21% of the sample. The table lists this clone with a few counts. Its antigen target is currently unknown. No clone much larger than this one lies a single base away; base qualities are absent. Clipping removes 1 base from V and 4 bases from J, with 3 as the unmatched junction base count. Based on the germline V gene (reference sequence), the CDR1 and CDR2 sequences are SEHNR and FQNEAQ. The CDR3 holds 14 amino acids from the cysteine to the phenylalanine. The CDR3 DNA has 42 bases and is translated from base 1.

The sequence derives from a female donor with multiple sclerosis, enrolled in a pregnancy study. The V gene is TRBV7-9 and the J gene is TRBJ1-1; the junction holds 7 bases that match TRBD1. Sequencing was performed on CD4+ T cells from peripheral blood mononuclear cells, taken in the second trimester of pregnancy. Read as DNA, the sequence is TGTGCCAGCAGCTTAGACAGGGGAGGCACTGAAGCTTTCTTT. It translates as CASSLDRGGTEAFF.